One and the same sample provided the 20 T cell receptor beta chains below, sequenced in a study of T cell clones after liver transplantation. This table comes from immunoSEQ multiplex PCR, and its TCRdb copy is limited to in-frame clones, with some not included. Here the sample spans tens of thousands of clones, roughly 80% being singletons. Here the sequenced sample was CD4+ T cells from blood, taken 12 months after liver transplant. All receptors come from a human patient who received a liver transplant. Some T cells may originate from the graft donor.

This clone has a single count. This rearrangement joins TRBV7-8 to TRBJ1-5; TRBD1 aligns across 12 bases. J was trimmed by 7 bases and V by 5 bases; bases with no gene match: 12. CDR1 and CDR2 from the germline V gene are SGHVS and FQNEAQ. The CDR3 has 17 amino acids. CDR3 protein: CASSEIVGTGGRQPQHF. In DNA, the CDR3 is TGTGCCAGCAGCGAAATCGTCGGGACAGGGGGCCGGCAGCCCCAGCATTTT.

The V call is TRBV7-9, the J call TRBJ2-7, with D possibly TRBD1 on 7 matching bases. V was pared by 5 bases and J by 0 bases, with 11 bases between. The CDR3 length is 14 residues. The germline gives CDR1 SEHNR, CDR2 FQNEAQ (reference sequence). CDR3 loop: CASSGGTASYEQYF. Here the CDR3 DNA reads TGTGCCAGCAGCGGCGGGACAGCCTCCTACGAGCAGTACTTC. The variable domain in full, with the rest retrieved from reference TRBV7-9 and TRBJ2-7, is DTGVSQNPRHKITKRGQNVTFRCDPISEHNRLYWYRQTLGQGPEFLTYFQNEAQLEKSRLLSDRFSAERPKGSFSTLEIQRTEQGDSAMYLCASSGGTASYEQYFGPGTRLTVT.

This clone was seen more than once but under ten times. The chain couples TRBV5-4 to TRBJ2-7; D is uncertain. The CDR3 runs 12 residues. Deletions cut 4 bases from V and 3 bases from J, with 8 bases between. Germline CDR1 reads SGHNT; CDR2 reads YYREEE (reference sequence). CDR3 loop: CASSASRYEQYF. For the CDR3, the DNA is TGTGCCAGCAGCGCCTCACGCTACGAGCAGTACTTC.

This chain links TRBV15 with TRBJ1-1; no clear D. CDR1 and CDR2 from the germline V gene are LNHNV and YYDKDF (reference sequence). With 0 bases removed from V and 8 bases from J, the gap between germline ends came to 13 bases. This CDR3 comprises 14 residues. CDR3 amino acids: CATSRDPFTEEAFF. DNA of the CDR3: TGTGCCACCAGCAGAGACCCCTTCACGGAGGAAGCTTTCTTT.

The rearrangement links TRBV2 to TRBJ2-5; D remains ambiguous. The germline V gene encodes CDR1 SNHLY and CDR2 FYNNEI. The CDR3 contains 12 residues. Trimming stripped 5 bases from V and 5 bases from J, with 9 bases between. Here the CDR3 reads CASSRIAETQYF. DNA of the CDR3: TGTGCCAGCAGTCGGATAGCCGAGACCCAGTACTTC. Using reference TRBV2 and TRBJ2-5 for the parts outside the CDR3, the full variable domain is EPEVTQTPSHQVTQMGQEVILRCVPISNHLYFYWYRQILGQKVEFLVSFYNNEISEKSEIFDDQFSVERPDGSNFTLKIRSTKLEDSAMYFCASSRIAETQYFGPGTRLLVL.

V gene TRBV18 combines with J gene TRBJ1-3; the D is unclear. From germline, CDR1 is KGHSH and CDR2 LQKENI. The V gene lost 1 base and the J gene lost 3 bases, with 10 bases spanning the gap. This CDR3 has 15 amino acids. The DNA for the CDR3 is TGTGCCAGCTCACCACGTTTAACAGTTGGAAACACCATATATTTT. Protein: CASSPRLTVGNTIYF.

The chain is built from TRBV5-1 and TRBJ1-1; 9 positions match TRBD1. CDR3 size: 16 residues. CDR1 is SGHRS and CDR2 is YFSETQ in the germline V gene. The ends lost 4 bases at V and 7 bases at J; junction bases unmatched: 14. CDR3 amino acids: CASSLDRGGAVREAFF. The CDR3 nucleotides are TGCGCCAGCAGCCTGGACAGGGGAGGGGCTGTGCGTGAAGCTTTCTTT.

V and J are TRBV6-4 and TRBJ2-2, with TRBD2 matching 8 bases. The germline V gene has CDR1 MRHNA and CDR2 SNTAGT. The V and J ends lost 4 bases and 4 bases, in that order; junction bases with no gene match: 2. This CDR3 is built from 14 residues. The CDR3 sequence is CASSVGLATGELFF. The CDR3 coding sequence is TGTGCCAGCAGTGTAGGACTAGCCACCGGGGAGCTGTTTTTT.

The CDR3 sequence is CASALGLAGLTDTQYF. The CDR3 DNA reads TGTGCTAGTGCCCTTGGACTAGCGGGGCTCACAGATACGCAGTATTTT. J is TRBJ2-3 and V is TRBV12-5, with 12 bases identical to TRBD2. Germline lookup yields CDR1 LGHNT and CDR2 FRNRAP. After removal of 7 bases from V and 2 bases from J, the junction contained 7 bases not matched to a gene. The CDR3 spans 16 residues.

This chain joins TRBV6-1 and TRBJ2-5; TRBD2 might be the D (6 bases). With 5 bases removed from V and 2 bases from J, the gap between germline ends came to 9 bases. The germline gives CDR1 MNHNS, CDR2 SASEGT. This CDR3 is 13 amino acids long. CDR3 residues: CASSRDLQETQYF. Written as DNA, the CDR3 is TGTGCCAGCAGTAGGGACTTACAAGAGACCCAGTACTTC.

This chain uses TRBV28 with TRBJ2-7; 9 bases line up with TRBD2. After removal of 6 bases from V and 3 bases from J, the junction contained 6 bases not matched to a gene. Germline CDR1 reads MDHEN; CDR2 reads SYDVKM. The CDR3 is made up of 14 amino acids. This CDR3 is CASRRASGVYEQYF. The CDR3 nucleotides read TGTGCCAGCAGGCGGGCTAGCGGGGTCTACGAGCAGTACTTC.

The V gene is TRBV5-4, the J gene TRBJ2-1, with D perhaps TRBD1 or TRBD2 (5 bases each). The CDR3 consists of 15 residues. Germline CDR1 reads SGHNT; CDR2 reads YYREEE (reference sequence). Trimming stripped 6 bases from V and 8 bases from J, with 21 bases between. The CDR3 DNA reads TGTGCCAGCACCTCCGGGACCTTCGATCCCCATGAGCAGTTCTTC. Translating gives CASTSGTFDPHEQFF.

The J gene is TRBJ1-2, the V gene TRBV5-1; D may be TRBD1 (6 bases). Germline lookup yields CDR1 SGHRS and CDR2 YFSETQ. This CDR3 is 16 amino acids long. V lost 4 bases, J lost 1 base, and 17 bases lay in between. The CDR3 reads CASSPLQGPLNYGYTF. The CDR3 region has the DNA TGCGCCAGCAGCCCCCTCCAGGGGCCCCTTAACTATGGCTACACCTTC.

This chain uses TRBV28 with TRBJ1-3; no firm D call. Per the germline V gene, CDR1 is MDHEN and CDR2 is SYDVKM. With 0 bases removed from V and 6 bases from J, the gap between germline ends came to 9 bases. The CDR3 runs to 14 residues. The CDR3 DNA reads as TGTGCCAGCAGTTTATGGGCCGATTCAAACACCATATATTTT. Translating gives CASSLWADSNTIYF. Filled out from reference TRBV28 and TRBJ1-3, the complete variable domain reads DVKVTQSSRYLVKRTGEKVFLECVQDMDHENMFWYRQDPGLGLRLIYFSYDVKMKEKGDIPEGYSVSREKKERFSLILESASTNQTSMYLCASSLWADSNTIYFGEGSWLTVV.

This chain uses TRBV20-1 with TRBJ1-2, with D unclear. Germline CDR1 is DFQATT and CDR2 is SNEGSKA (reference sequence). This CDR3 comprises 11 residues. Trimming left V 6 bases short and J 5 bases short, with 10 bases between. The CDR3 region has the DNA TGCAGTGCCCTGAACCTTTATGGCTACACCTTC. Encoded protein: CSALNLYGYTF.

This clone was counted a few times. V usage is TRBV2 and J usage is TRBJ1-1; 8 bases are shared with TRBD1. Per germline, CDR1 SNHLY and CDR2 FYNNEI. The CDR3 is 13 residues long. With V trimmed by 3 bases and J by 10 bases, 7 bases remained unmatched. This CDR3 reads CASSDSGQGAAFF. The DNA of the CDR3 is TGTGCCAGCAGTGATAGTGGACAGGGAGCAGCTTTCTTT.

V is TRBV6-1 and J is TRBJ2-1, with TRBD2 matching over 9 bases. Germline V gene lookup returns CDR1 MNHNS and CDR2 SASEGT. J gave up 9 bases and V 1 base, and 7 bases lay outside the gene matches. The CDR3 runs to 15 residues. The CDR3 bases are TGTGCCAGCAGTGAAGGGGTTAGCGGGAGTACTGAGCAGTTCTTC. The encoded protein is CASSEGVSGSTEQFF.

The chain has TRBV30 and TRBJ2-3; D possibly uses TRBD1 or TRBD2 (7 bases each). The CDR3 is made up of 15 amino acids. V lost 0 bases to trimming and J lost 6 bases, with 16 bases between them. CDR1 and CDR2 from the germline V gene are GTSNPN and SVGIG (reference sequence). The CDR3 DNA follows: TGTGCCTGGAGTGTACTCAGGGGGGGGGCGGATACGCAGTATTTT. Translating gives CAWSVLRGGADTQYF.

The rearrangement uses TRBV6-5 and TRBJ2-1; 11 bases fit TRBD2. V shed 5 bases and J 5 bases; nucleotides not matched to a gene: 5. The CDR3 has 15 amino acids. Germline assignment: CDR1 MNHEY and CDR2 SVGAGI. CDR3 in amino acids: CASSLGTSGNNEQFF. The DNA for the CDR3 is TGTGCCAGCAGTCTCGGGACTAGCGGAAACAATGAGCAGTTCTTC.

This chain connects TRBV5-1 to TRBJ2-2; tentative D call: TRBD1 (5 bases). The V end was cut by 4 bases, the J end by 7 bases, with 14 bases between. Germline V gene sequence: CDR1 SGHRS, CDR2 YFSETQ. CDR3 size: 14 residues. The CDR3 loop is CASSPGQRLGELFF. DNA of the CDR3: TGCGCCAGCAGCCCCGGACAACGTCTCGGGGAGCTGTTTTTT.